The 22 T cell receptor beta chains below all came from one sample that was sequenced in a study of blood T cell repertoires in COVID-19. The repertoire was sequenced with immunoSEQ multiplex PCR; TCRdb's copy has only in-frame clones and lacks some. The sample lists hundreds of thousands of clones; around 92% were seen once. Source material: peripheral blood. These receptors were taken from a woman in her 30s with COVID-19, enrolled during active disease.

The chain couples TRBV4-2 to TRBJ1-5, with D unclear. The germline V gene has CDR1 LGHNA and CDR2 YNFKEQ. V was shortened by 0 bases and J by 0 bases, with 12 bases between the two germline ends. The CDR3 sequence is 17 residues long. The CDR3 coding sequence is TGTGCCAGCAGCCAAGATCCCGGCGGTTATAGCAATCAGCCCCAGCATTTT. This gives the protein CASSQDPGGYSNQPQHF.

Only one count was recorded for this clone. The J gene is TRBJ2-7, the V gene TRBV2, with 7 bases matching TRBD2. The germline V gene has CDR1 SNHLY and CDR2 FYNNEI. V was pared by 7 bases and J by 4 bases, with 4 bases of the junction left unmatched. CDR3 length equals 12 residues. CDR3 in amino acids: CASTGLTYEQYF. The CDR3 coding sequence is TGTGCCAGCACGGGACTAACTTACGAGCAGTACTTC.

This chain uses TRBV2 with TRBJ1-1; tentatively, D is TRBD1 (5 bases). Trimming left V 4 bases short and J 1 base short, with 7 bases between. Germline CDR1 is SNHLY and CDR2 is FYNNEI. CDR3 length: 13 amino acids. In DNA, the CDR3 is TGTGCCAGCAGTGTCCAGGGGAACACTGAAGCTTTCTTT. It is translated as CASSVQGNTEAFF.

The J gene is TRBJ1-5, the V gene TRBV11-3; unclear D gene. V was trimmed by 11 bases and J by 4 bases, leaving 21 bases between them. The CDR3 spans 15 residues. CDR1 is SGHNT, CDR2 YENEEA, per germline. Here the CDR3 DNA reads TGTGCCCCCCCTACACGGGTCCTTGGGAATCAGCCCCAGCATTTT. Translation: CAPPTRVLGNQPQHF.

The chain combines TRBV6-5 with TRBJ1-5, with D possibly matching TRBD1 (6 bases). Germline loops: CDR1 MNHEY, CDR2 SVGAGI. The CDR3 is 13 amino acids. Trimming stripped 6 bases from V and 5 bases from J, with 11 bases between. DNA for the CDR3: TGTGCCAGCAGAACTACAGGGTATCAGCCCCAGCATTTT. This sequence encodes CASRTTGYQPQHF.

Comment on this clone: The same CDR3 is also encoded by other DNA sequences in this sample. This sequence joins TRBV6-5 and TRBJ2-5; D is ambiguous. Between the trimmed V and J ends, which lost 6 bases and 1 base, there was a span of 9 bases. This CDR3 has 13 amino acids. Germline V CDR1 and CDR2: MNHEY, SVGAGI. The CDR3 DNA sequence: TGTGCCAGCAGACCCGACTTCCAAGAGACCCAGTACTTC. Translation gives CASRPDFQETQYF.

V is TRBV5-5 and J is TRBJ1-6; D is unclear. The germline V gene encodes CDR1 SGHKS and CDR2 YYEKEE (reference sequence). Trimming removed 5 bases from V and 0 bases from J, with 15 bases in between. This CDR3 contains 17 residues. The CDR3 protein is CASSYLSPSSYNSPLHF. The DNA of the CDR3 is TGTGCCAGCAGTTACCTTAGTCCGAGCTCCTATAATTCACCCCTCCACTTT.

The CDR3 DNA reads TGTGCCAGCAGCTTGGGAGAGCATCTTGGCTACACCTTC. Its translation is CASSLGEHLGYTF. The chain combines TRBV5-8 with TRBJ1-2, with D uncertain. With 0 bases removed from V and 7 bases from J, the gap between germline ends came to 10 bases. Germline V gene lookup returns CDR1 SGHTS and CDR2 YDEGEE. The CDR3 spans 13 residues.

CDR3 amino acids: CASSNQVQPATNEKLFF. The CDR3 DNA follows: TGTGCCAGCAGCAATCAGGTACAGCCTGCAACTAATGAAAAACTGTTTTTT. The rearrangement links TRBV21-1 to TRBJ1-4; the DNA was not compared with TRBD1, the D call given in the table. TRBV21-1 is reported as a pseudogene. This CDR3 region has 17 residues.

The V and J genes are TRBV2 and TRBJ1-5, with TRBD1 matching over 7 bases. The CDR3 is 13 residues long. In germline, CDR1 is SNHLY, CDR2 FYNNEI. After removal of 6 bases from V and 7 bases from J, the junction contained 6 bases not matched to a gene. The CDR3 DNA is TGTGCCAGCAGCCAGGGACAGCAACAGCCCCAGCATTTT. Amino acids: CASSQGQQQPQHF.

The V and J genes are TRBV6-1 and TRBJ1-2; D ambiguous. With 2 bases removed from V and 6 bases from J, the gap between germline ends came to 13 bases. From germline, CDR1 is MNHNS and CDR2 SASEGT. The length of the CDR3 is 14 residues. CDR3 nucleotides: TGTGCCAGCAGTGAACACGACCCGAGGGATGGCTACACCTTC. Its protein is CASSEHDPRDGYTF.

The V gene is TRBV30, the J gene TRBJ1-5; TRBD1 is a possible D gene (6 bases). Trimming shortened V by 4 bases and J by 3 bases, and 16 bases separated the two germline ends. The CDR3 sequence is 15 residues long. Germline V lookup: CDR1 GTSNPN, CDR2 SVGIG (reference sequence). CDR3 bases: TGTGCCTGGAAACCCGGCAGGGGCTACAATCAGCCCCAGCATTTT. Translation gives CAWKPGRGYNQPQHF.

This clone turned up a few times. This chain connects TRBV4-1 to TRBJ1-2, with TRBD1 matching 8 bases. Losses at the gene ends were 1 base for V and 4 bases for J; bases not matched to a gene: 5. This CDR3 has 15 residues. Germline V CDR1 and CDR2: MGHRA, YSYEKL. CDR3 protein: CASSQGQGAVYGYTF. CDR3 in DNA: TGCGCCAGCAGCCAAGGCCAGGGGGCGGTCTATGGCTACACCTTC.

This clone was counted only a few times. V usage is TRBV19 and J usage is TRBJ1-6; TRBD1 aligns across 7 bases. V lost 7 bases and J lost 5; bases outside the gene matches: 8. Germline CDR1 LNHDA, CDR2 SQIVND (reference sequence). The CDR3 is 15 amino acids. In DNA, the CDR3 is TGTGCCAGTAAAGGGGGTACAGGGGATAATTCACCCCTCCACTTT. Its protein is CASKGGTGDNSPLHF.

The chain recombines TRBV9 with TRBJ2-7; a possible D gene is TRBD1 (6 bases). V was cut by 0 bases and J by 4 bases, with 17 bases left in between. The CDR3 contains 16 residues. Germline V gene sequence: CDR1 SGDLS, CDR2 YYNGEE. For the CDR3, the DNA is TGTGCCAGCAGCGTAGGATCCAGGGGTAGTGGTTACGAGCAGTACTTC. It translates to CASSVGSRGSGYEQYF.

The genes are TRBV5-1 and TRBJ1-1; 7 nucleotides align to TRBD1. V lost 3 bases to trimming and J lost 11 bases; unmatched junction nucleotides: 13. Germline CDR1 reads SGHRS; CDR2 reads YFSETQ. The CDR3 length is 14 residues. The CDR3 DNA follows: TGCGCCAGCAGCTCAAAACAGGGGACTCCGGAGGCTTTCTTT. Translating it yields CASSSKQGTPEAFF.

The chain links TRBV6-5 to TRBJ1-5; no reliable D call. Germline V gives CDR1 MNHEY, CDR2 SVGAGI. This CDR3 is built from 14 residues. V was trimmed by 6 bases and J by 7 bases, leaving 16 bases between them. The CDR3: CASSRNRDGQPQHF. The CDR3 DNA is TGTGCCAGCAGCCGCAACCGGGATGGACAGCCCCAGCATTTT.

This clone was seen only a few times. The V call is TRBV24-1, the J call TRBJ2-5; the D gene is possibly TRBD2 (7 bases). The CDR3 sequence is 16 residues long. Looked up from germline, CDR1 is KGHDR and CDR2 is SFDVKD. V lost 3 bases and J lost 3, with 16 bases in between. The chain's CDR3 is CATSDPGGGGKETQYF. The CDR3 coding sequence is TGTGCCACCAGTGATCCGGGGGGAGGGGGAAAAGAGACCCAGTACTTC.

This clone was recorded many times. The rearrangement links TRBV18 to TRBJ1-1, with D unclear. Germline values: CDR1 KGHSH, CDR2 LQKENI. Between the trimmed V and J ends, which lost 1 base and 1 base, there was a span of 13 bases. The CDR3 runs to 16 residues. CDR3 region: CASSPLAGSKNTEAFF. As DNA, the CDR3 is TGTGCCAGCTCACCACTTGCCGGGAGTAAGAACACTGAAGCTTTCTTT.

This clone was detected only once. The rearrangement links TRBV6-1 to TRBJ1-2; 9 bases match TRBD1. The V gene end was trimmed by 6 bases and the J gene end by 6 bases; junction bases not matched to a gene: 5. Germline CDR1 and CDR2: MNHNS and SASEGT. The CDR3 contains 13 residues. The CDR3, as DNA: TGTGCCAGCAGAAGGACAGGGGATGATGGCTACACCTTC. Translation: CASRRTGDDGYTF.

The V gene is TRBV9, the J gene TRBJ1-5, with TRBD1 matching over 7 bases. Germline V gene sequence: CDR1 SGDLS, CDR2 YYNGEE. Trimming took 0 bases from V and 2 from J; bases not matched to a gene: 5. This CDR3 contains 16 residues. The CDR3 spells CASSVGGGSGNQPQHF. CDR3 DNA sequence: TGTGCCAGCAGCGTAGGAGGGGGCTCCGGCAATCAGCCCCAGCATTTT.

This chain links TRBV7-9 with TRBJ1-2; 9 positions match TRBD1. The CDR3 consists of 13 residues. Germline assignment: CDR1 SEHNR and CDR2 FQNEAQ (reference sequence). Trimming cost V 5 bases and J 7 bases; bases outside gene matches: 5. The DNA of the CDR3 is TGTGCCAGCAGCCCCGGGACAGGGACTGGCTACACCTTC. It specifies CASSPGTGTGYTF. Full variable domain (missing parts from reference TRBV7-9 and TRBJ1-2): DTGVSQNPRHKITKRGQNVTFRCDPISEHNRLYWYRQTLGQGPEFLTYFQNEAQLEKSRLLSDRFSAERPKGSFSTLEIQRTEQGDSAMYLCASSPGTGTGYTFGSGTRLTVV.